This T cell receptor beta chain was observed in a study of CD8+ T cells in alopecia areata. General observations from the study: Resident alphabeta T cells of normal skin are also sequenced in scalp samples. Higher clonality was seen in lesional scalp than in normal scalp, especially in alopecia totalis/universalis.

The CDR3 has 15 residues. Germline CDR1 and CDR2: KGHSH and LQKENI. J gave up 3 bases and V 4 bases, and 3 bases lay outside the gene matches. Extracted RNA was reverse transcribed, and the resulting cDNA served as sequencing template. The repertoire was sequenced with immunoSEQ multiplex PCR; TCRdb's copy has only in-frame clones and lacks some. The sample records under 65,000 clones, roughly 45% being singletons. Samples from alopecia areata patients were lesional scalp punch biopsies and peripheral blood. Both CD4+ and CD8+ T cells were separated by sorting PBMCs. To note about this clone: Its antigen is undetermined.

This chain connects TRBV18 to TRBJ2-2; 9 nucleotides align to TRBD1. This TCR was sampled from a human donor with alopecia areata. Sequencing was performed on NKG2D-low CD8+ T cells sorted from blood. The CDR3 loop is CASSLTGGYTGELFF. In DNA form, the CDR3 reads TGTGCCAGCTCACTGACAGGGGGTTACACCGGGGAGCTGTTTTTT.